These 19 T cell receptor beta chains were all obtained from the same sample, sequenced in a study of blood T cell repertoires in COVID-19. The table came from immunoSEQ multiplex PCR; TCRdb's copy has only in-frame clones and leaves some out. Of around 54,000 clones listed, roughly nine tenths are singletons. Sequencing input: peripheral blood. The source is a woman aged 40-49 years with active COVID-19.

V and J are TRBV7-9 and TRBJ1-2, with TRBD1 as a possible D gene (5 bases). The germline V gene has CDR1 SEHNR and CDR2 FQNEAQ (reference sequence). The CDR3 spans 14 residues. With 5 bases removed from V and 6 bases from J, the gap between germline ends came to 16 bases. The CDR3: CASSPIRGSNGYTF. CDR3 DNA: TGTGCCAGCAGCCCGATCCGGGGGTCGAATGGCTACACCTTC. The full variable domain, in which reference TRBV7-9 and TRBJ1-2 provide the parts outside the CDR3, is DTGVSQNPRHKITKRGQNVTFRCDPISEHNRLYWYRQTLGQGPEFLTYFQNEAQLEKSRLLSDRFSAERPKGSFSTLEIQRTEQGDSAMYLCASSPIRGSNGYTFGSGTRLTVV.

This chain links TRBV7-6 with TRBJ1-5, with 8 bases that match TRBD1. After removal of 1 base from V and 0 bases from J, the junction contained 2 bases not matched to a gene. Germline V gives CDR1 SGHVS, CDR2 FNYEAQ. The CDR3 consists of 16 residues. The CDR3 loop reads CASSLGQGNSNQPQHF. CDR3 bases: TGTGCCAGCAGCTTAGGACAGGGGAATAGCAATCAGCCCCAGCATTTT.

The V and J genes are TRBV6-4 and TRBJ1-5; D is ambiguous. The CDR3 spans 19 residues. CDR1 and CDR2 from the germline V gene are MRHNA and SNTAGT. The ends were cut back, 7 bases at V and 0 bases at J, with 25 bases in the middle. Written as DNA, the CDR3 is TGTGCCAGCACCTATTCACCCCGGGAAATAAGACATAGCAATCAGCCCCAGCATTTT. It yields the protein CASTYSPREIRHSNQPQHF.

The CDR3 DNA sequence: TGCAGCGTTGGCGTGGCGGGGTTGACTGAAGCTTTCTTT. It codes for CSVGVAGLTEAFF. V is TRBV29-1 and J is TRBJ1-1; the D is unclear. Per germline, CDR1 SQVTM and CDR2 ANQGSEA. The CDR3 spans 13 residues. Trimming cost V 4 bases and J 5 bases, with 14 bases left between them. Looking up the rest from reference TRBV29-1 and TRBJ1-1 gives the full variable domain: SAVISQKPSRDICQRGTSLTIQCQVDSQVTMMFWYRQQPGQSLTLIATANQGSEATYESGFVIDKFPISRPNLTFSTLTVSNMSPEDSSIYLCSVGVAGLTEAFFGQGTRLTVV.

The rearrangement uses TRBV6-2 or TRBV6-3 and TRBJ2-3; 9 bases fit TRBD2. The CDR3 loop spans 16 amino acids. Germline CDR1 MNHEY, CDR2 SVGEGT. The V gene end was trimmed by 6 bases and the J gene end by 7 bases; junction bases not matched to a gene: 14. CDR3 sequence reads: CASSPRAAGGPYTQYF. The CDR3 region has the DNA TGTGCCAGCAGCCCCCGGGCGGCGGGGGGGCCATATACGCAGTATTTT.

V is TRBV5-1 and J is TRBJ1-1; tentative D call: TRBD1 (5 bases). The CDR3 loop spans 16 amino acids. Trimming removed 2 bases at V and 0 bases at J, with 14 bases between. The germline V gene has CDR1 SGHRS and CDR2 YFSETQ. For the CDR3, the DNA is TGCGCCAGCAGCTTAACCCAGGGAATCGTGAACACTGAAGCTTTCTTT. It translates to CASSLTQGIVNTEAFF.

This sequence joins TRBV7-2 and TRBJ1-2, with 7 bases matching TRBD1. The CDR3 length is 16 residues. V gave up 2 bases and J gave up 3 bases; unmatched junction bases: 9. The germline gives CDR1 SGHTA, CDR2 FQGNSA. The DNA for the CDR3 is TGTGCCAGCAGCTTAACATTAACCGGGACAGACTATGGCTACACCTTC. Its translation is CASSLTLTGTDYGYTF.

The chain links TRBV9 to TRBJ1-6; D possibly corresponds to TRBD1 (6 bases). V was cut by 2 bases and J by 7 bases, with 13 bases left in between. This CDR3 has 15 residues. Germline assignment: CDR1 SGDLS and CDR2 YYNGEE. This chain's CDR3 is CASSVGHGANSPLHF. The CDR3 bases are TGTGCCAGCAGCGTGGGACATGGGGCAAATTCACCCCTCCACTTT.

This chain links TRBV7-2 with TRBJ2-1; 9 positions agree with TRBD2. The V gene's germline CDR1 is SGHTA and CDR2 FQGNSA. V trimming: 4 bases; J trimming: 7 bases; junction bases outside the gene matches: 11. The CDR3 has 16 amino acids. The CDR3 protein is CASSSTGTSRVNEQFF. In nucleotides, the CDR3 is TGTGCCAGCAGCTCAACCGGGACTAGCCGAGTGAATGAGCAGTTCTTC.

The chain recombines TRBV14 with TRBJ1-1; weak D call: TRBD1 (5 bases). Trimming shortened V by 4 bases and J by 0 bases, and 9 bases separated the two germline ends. CDR1 is SGHDN, CDR2 FVKESK, per germline. CDR3 size: 14 residues. The CDR3 coding sequence is TGTGCCAGCAGCCGAGAGACAGTGAACACTGAAGCTTTCTTT. Translation gives CASSRETVNTEAFF.

V is TRBV6-5 and J is TRBJ1-1, with 11 bases aligning to TRBD1. The CDR3 is 14 amino acids. The V gene end was trimmed by 6 bases and the J gene end by 3 bases; junction bases not matched to a gene: 3. The germline V gene encodes CDR1 MNHEY and CDR2 SVGAGI. CDR3 region: CASRGTGGDTEAFF. In DNA, the CDR3 is TGTGCCAGCAGGGGGACAGGGGGAGACACTGAAGCTTTCTTT.

The chain links TRBV5-4 to TRBJ2-5; perhaps TRBD1 as D (5 bases). The germline V and J ends were trimmed by 0 bases and 6 bases, with 12 bases remaining between them. The CDR3 length is 14 residues. CDR1 is SGHNT, CDR2 YYREEE, per germline (reference sequence). The CDR3 loop is CASSLDPREQTQYF. The CDR3 nucleotides are TGTGCCAGCAGCTTGGATCCCAGGGAACAGACCCAGTACTTC. The variable domain in full, completed from reference TRBV5-4 and TRBJ2-5, reads ETGVTQSPTHLIKTRGQQVTLRCSSQSGHNTVSWYQQALGQGPQFIFQYYREEENGRGNFPPRFSGLQFPNYSSELNVNALELDDSALYLCASSLDPREQTQYFGPGTRLLVL.

This sequence joins TRBV19 and TRBJ1-4, with TRBD1 identical over 10 bases. CDR1 is LNHDA, CDR2 SQIVND, per germline (reference sequence). This CDR3 has 15 residues. The V and J ends lost 6 bases and 3 bases, in that order; junction bases with no gene match: 4. CDR3 residues: CASRTGGTANEKLFF. CDR3 bases: TGTGCCAGTAGGACAGGGGGCACGGCTAATGAAAAACTGTTTTTT.

V and J are TRBV6-1 and TRBJ1-3; D not certain. Germline assignment: CDR1 MNHNS and CDR2 SASEGT. Trimming cost V 4 bases and J 0 bases, with 13 bases left between them. The CDR3 is 16 residues long. The CDR3 loop is CASSGGFTLSGNTIYF. In nucleotides, the CDR3 is TGTGCCAGCAGTGGCGGTTTCACACTCTCTGGAAACACCATATATTTT.

This clone was picked up one time. The gene calls are TRBV4-2 and TRBJ2-5; TRBD1 matches 9 bases. J was trimmed by 2 bases and V by 1 base; bases with no gene match: 5. This CDR3 has 16 amino acids. CDR1 and CDR2 from the germline V gene are LGHNA and YNFKEQ. CDR3 bases: TGTGCCAGCAGCCAAGGTCCGGGACAGGGTCAAGAGACCCAGTACTTC. Amino acids: CASSQGPGQGQETQYF.

The chain carries TRBV15 and TRBJ1-1; no clear D gene. Deletions cut 8 bases from V and 1 base from J, with 5 bases between. CDR1 and CDR2 (germline): LNHNV, YYDKDF (reference sequence). The CDR3 sequence is 11 residues long. Written as DNA, the CDR3 is TGTGCCACCGGAGAGAACACTGAAGCTTTCTTT. Its protein product is CATGENTEAFF.

This chain links TRBV19 with TRBJ2-3; 10 positions agree with TRBD2. Germline lookup yields CDR1 LNHDA and CDR2 SQIVND (reference sequence). Trimming took 4 bases from V and 6 from J; bases not matched to a gene: 10. The CDR3 has 16 residues. This CDR3 is CASSTPERGGRDTQYF. CDR3 sequence (DNA): TGTGCCAGTAGTACCCCCGAGCGGGGGGGCCGGGATACGCAGTATTTT. Based on the CDR3 plus reference TRBV19 and TRBJ2-3, the full variable domain is DGGITQSPKYLFRKEGQNVTLSCEQNLNHDAMYWYRQDPGQGLRLIYYSQIVNDFQKGDIAEGYSVSREKKESFPLTVTSAQKNPTAFYLCASSTPERGGRDTQYFGPGTRLTVL.

The J gene is TRBJ1-1, the V gene TRBV7-3; the match to TRBD1 covers 8 bases. The germline V gene has CDR1 SGHTA and CDR2 FQGTGA. V gave up 5 bases and J gave up 4 bases; unmatched junction bases: 3. This CDR3 has 13 amino acids. Here the CDR3 DNA reads TGTGCCAGCAGCACACAGGGGGGCACTGAAGCTTTCTTT. Translated, it gives CASSTQGGTEAFF.

The rearrangement joins TRBV4-3 to TRBJ1-1; 8 nucleotides agree with TRBD1. V was pared by 4 bases and J by 5 bases, with 6 bases of the junction left unmatched. Germline values: CDR1 LGHNA, CDR2 YSLEER. This CDR3 comprises 14 residues. CDR3 sequence reads: CASSPHRGGTEAFF. The CDR3 DNA follows: TGCGCCAGCAGCCCGCACAGGGGGGGAACTGAAGCTTTCTTT.